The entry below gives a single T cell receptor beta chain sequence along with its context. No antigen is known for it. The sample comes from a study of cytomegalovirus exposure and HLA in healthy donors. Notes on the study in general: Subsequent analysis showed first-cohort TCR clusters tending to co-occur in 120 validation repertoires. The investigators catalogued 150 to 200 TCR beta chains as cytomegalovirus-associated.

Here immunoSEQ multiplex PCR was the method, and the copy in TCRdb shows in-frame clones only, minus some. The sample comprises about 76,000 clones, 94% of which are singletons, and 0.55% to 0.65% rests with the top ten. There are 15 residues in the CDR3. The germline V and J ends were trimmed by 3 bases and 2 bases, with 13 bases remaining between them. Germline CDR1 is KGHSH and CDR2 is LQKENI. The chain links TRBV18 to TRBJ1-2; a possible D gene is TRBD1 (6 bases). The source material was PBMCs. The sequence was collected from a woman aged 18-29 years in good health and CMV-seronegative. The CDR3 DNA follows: TGTGCCAGCTCACCCCCCAGGGGCGCCAACTATGGCTACACCTTC. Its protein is CASSPPRGANYGYTF.